The TCR beta chain described here comes from a study of metastatic and nonmetastatic thyroid tumors. Study-wide background: For malignant and benign thyroid patients, tumor or nodule tissue and blood were the sources whose repertoires were compared.

About this clone: What it binds is not known.

Per the authors' pipeline: CDR3 was compared across clinicopathological groups, and the resulting differences were used to build a distant-metastasis classifier for papillary thyroid cancer. MiXCR reprocessed the PCR reads for TCRdb. The V and J calls and clone size are TCRdb's, not the authors'. Of 15,000 or so clones in the sample, about 32% were seen once. Study results and caveats: In blood and tumor, TCR beta diversity was reportedly significantly higher in malignant thyroid tumors than in benign nodules.

The entire patient cohort was treatment-naive prior to thyroid surgery. This CDR3 is 15 amino acids long. Germline CDR1 MNHNS, CDR2 SASEGT. Unmatched junction bases numbered 11, after V lost 5 bases and J lost 7 bases. The sequencing sample was made of tumor tissue. The chain couples TRBV6-1 to TRBJ2-1, with 7 bases matching TRBD1. The sequence was obtained from a male donor with papillary thyroid cancer or a benign thyroid nodule (not recorded which). Some clones in this sample may be carry-over from other donors' samples. The CDR3 reads CASSTPGQRSNEQFF. The CDR3 DNA sequence: TGTGCCAGCAGTACACCGGGACAGAGATCTAATGAGCAGTTCTTC.